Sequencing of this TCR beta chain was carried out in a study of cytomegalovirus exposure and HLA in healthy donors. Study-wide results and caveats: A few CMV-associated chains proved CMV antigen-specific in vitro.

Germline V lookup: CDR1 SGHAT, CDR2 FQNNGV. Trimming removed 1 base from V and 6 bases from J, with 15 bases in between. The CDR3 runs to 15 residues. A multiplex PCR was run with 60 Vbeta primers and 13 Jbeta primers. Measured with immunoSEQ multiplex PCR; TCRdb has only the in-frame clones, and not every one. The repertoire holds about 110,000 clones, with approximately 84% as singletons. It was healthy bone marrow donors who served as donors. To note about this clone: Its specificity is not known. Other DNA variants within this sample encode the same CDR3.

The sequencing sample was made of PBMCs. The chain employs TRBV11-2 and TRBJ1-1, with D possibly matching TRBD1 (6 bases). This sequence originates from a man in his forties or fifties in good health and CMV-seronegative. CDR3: CASSLGRGRGAEAFF. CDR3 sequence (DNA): TGTGCCAGCAGCTTAGGACGAGGCAGGGGAGCTGAAGCTTTCTTT.